This record covers a single T cell receptor beta chain. This clone was recorded only once. Its antigen is currently not known. The sample holds no much larger clone one base away, and base qualities are not on file. TCRbeta CDR3 regions were amplified from genomic DNA using the immunoSEQ Assay, a bias-controlled multiplex PCR. In the authors' own workflow: The number of nucleated cells in each sample was estimated by amplification of reference gene primers within the assay. Sequence reads were collapsed and filtered to measure the absolute abundance of every unique TCRbeta CDR3 rearrangement. For each sample, productive Simpson clonality was calculated as the square root of Simpson's diversity index over productive rearrangements. Imported from immuneACCESS, the table was reduced by TCRdb to in-frame sequences with V and J called. These copies leave out some clones; in studies compared against another copy, an unresolved V gene accounts for under half, and the cause of the remainder is not known. V and J calls plus clone size are reproduced from that table; the DNA served to infer D and trimming. Across this sample there are about 150,000 clones, with 80% to 90% seen only once. 2.5% to 3% of the sample is in the top ten clones.

The data belong to a study of blood T cell repertoires in COVID-19 (dated by TCRdb to 2020 to 2021). Turning to the overall study: Samples covering the acute and convalescent phases of COVID-19 were provided by collaborators in the United States, Italy and Spain. The prospective study material was composed of cDNA or gDNA derived from T cells, B-cell-depleted T cells, or PBMCs. The dataset comprised deeply sampled blood TCRbeta repertoires from subjects exposed to, actively infected with, or recovered from COVID-19. The repertoires were made available in a free public database intended to serve as a resource for research on the immune response to SARS-CoV-2. Samples came from the ongoing ImmuneRACE study (first 160 participants) plus 1,254 subjects from 6 global collaborators. Nearly every sample came with metadata listing a de-identified subject ID, COVID-19 status, age in years and sex. Where HLA class I and class II types were available, the types were taken from metadata supplied by the sample provider, not from assay-based typing. General findings and caveats noted by the study authors: The amount of clinical and demographic metadata varied by source and participant and was provided uncurated.

The CDR1 and CDR2 encoded by the germline V gene are SGHVS and FQNEAQ. The CDR3 runs 16 residues from the cysteine to the phenylalanine. CDR3 DNA is the only sequence kept; it has 48 bases, read in frame from the first base. Unmatched junction bases come to 3, with V trimmed by 5 bases and J by 0 bases. Whole blood was collected in K2EDTA tubes by collaborating institutions according to the institutions' own protocols. For TCRbeta analysis, collaborators shipped samples in one of three forms: frozen whole blood, isolated PBMCs, or DNA extracted from either of those sample types. Sequencing was done on a sample of peripheral blood. The sequence links TRBV7-8 to TRBJ1-5; 11 central nucleotides agree with TRBD1. The sequence came from a man in his sixties with active or convalescent COVID-19. The nucleotide sequence reads as follows: TGTGCCAGCAGCCGAGGACAGGGGGCTAGCAATCAGCCCCAGCATTTT. It specifies CASSRGQGASNQPQHF.